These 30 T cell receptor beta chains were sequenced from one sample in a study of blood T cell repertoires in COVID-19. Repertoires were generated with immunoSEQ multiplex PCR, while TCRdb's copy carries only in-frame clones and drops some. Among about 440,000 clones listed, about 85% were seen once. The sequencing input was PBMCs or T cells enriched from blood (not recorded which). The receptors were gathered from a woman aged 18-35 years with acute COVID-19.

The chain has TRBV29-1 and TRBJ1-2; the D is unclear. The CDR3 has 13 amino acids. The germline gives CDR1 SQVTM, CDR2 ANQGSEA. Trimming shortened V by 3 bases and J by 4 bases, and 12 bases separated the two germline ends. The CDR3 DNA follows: TGCAGCGTTGAGTCGGGGAATACCTATGGCTACACCTTC. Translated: CSVESGNTYGYTF.

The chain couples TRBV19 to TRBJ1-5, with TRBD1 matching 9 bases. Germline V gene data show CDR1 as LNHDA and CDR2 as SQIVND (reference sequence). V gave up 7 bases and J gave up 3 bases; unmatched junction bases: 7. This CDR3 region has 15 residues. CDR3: CASMQDRGSNQPQHF. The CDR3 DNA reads TGTGCCAGTATGCAGGACAGGGGTTCCAATCAGCCCCAGCATTTT.

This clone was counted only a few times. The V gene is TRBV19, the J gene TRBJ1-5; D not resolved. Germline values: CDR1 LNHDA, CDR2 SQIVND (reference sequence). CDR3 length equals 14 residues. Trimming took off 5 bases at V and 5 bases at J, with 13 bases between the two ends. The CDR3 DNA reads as TGTGCCAGTAGTCCTTACAGCCTTTATCAGCCCCAGCATTTT. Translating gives CASSPYSLYQPQHF.

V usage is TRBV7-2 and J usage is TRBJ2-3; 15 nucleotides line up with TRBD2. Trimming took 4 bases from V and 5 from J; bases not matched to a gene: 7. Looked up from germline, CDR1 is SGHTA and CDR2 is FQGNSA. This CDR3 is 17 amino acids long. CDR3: CASSSGLAGGKGDTQYF. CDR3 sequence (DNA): TGTGCCAGCAGCTCCGGACTAGCGGGAGGGAAAGGAGATACGCAGTATTTT.

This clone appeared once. In DNA, the CDR3 is TGCGCCAGCATTCACGGTAAGAATTCACCCCTCCACTTT. Translating it yields CASIHGKNSPLHF. The chain couples TRBV5-1 to TRBJ1-6, with D unresolved. CDR1 SGHRS and CDR2 YFSETQ come from the germline V gene. V shed 6 bases and J shed 7 bases, with 11 bases lying between them. The CDR3 is 13 residues long.

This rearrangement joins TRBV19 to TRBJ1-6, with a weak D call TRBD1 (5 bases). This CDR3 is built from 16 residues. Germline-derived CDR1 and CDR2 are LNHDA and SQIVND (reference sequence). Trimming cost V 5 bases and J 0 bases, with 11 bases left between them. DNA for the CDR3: TGTGCCAGTAGTGCGCAGGGAAGCTCCTATAATTCACCCCTCCACTTT. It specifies CASSAQGSSYNSPLHF.

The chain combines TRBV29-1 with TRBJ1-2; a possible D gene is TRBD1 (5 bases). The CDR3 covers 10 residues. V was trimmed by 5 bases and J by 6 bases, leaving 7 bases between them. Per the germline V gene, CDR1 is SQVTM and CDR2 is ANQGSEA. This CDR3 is CSVLDNGYTF. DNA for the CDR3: TGCAGCGTTTTGGACAATGGCTACACCTTC. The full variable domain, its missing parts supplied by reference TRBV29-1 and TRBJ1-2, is SAVISQKPSRDICQRGTSLTIQCQVDSQVTMMFWYRQQPGQSLTLIATANQGSEATYESGFVIDKFPISRPNLTFSTLTVSNMSPEDSSIYLCSVLDNGYTFGSGTRLTVV.

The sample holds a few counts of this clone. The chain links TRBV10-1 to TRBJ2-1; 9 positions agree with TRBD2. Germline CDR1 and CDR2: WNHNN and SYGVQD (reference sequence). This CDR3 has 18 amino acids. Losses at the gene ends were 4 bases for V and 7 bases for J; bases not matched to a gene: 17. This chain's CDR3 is CASSGGLATSWGRNEQFF. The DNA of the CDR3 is TGCGCCAGCAGTGGGGGACTAGCCACATCGTGGGGGCGGAATGAGCAGTTCTTC.

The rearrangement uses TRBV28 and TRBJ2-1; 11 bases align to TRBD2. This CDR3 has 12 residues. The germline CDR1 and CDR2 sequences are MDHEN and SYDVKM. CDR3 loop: CTSGSSYNEQFF. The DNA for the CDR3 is TGTACTAGCGGGAGCTCCTACAATGAGCAGTTCTTC. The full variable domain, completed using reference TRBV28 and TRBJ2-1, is DVKVTQSSRYLVKRTGEKVFLECVQDMDHENMFWYRQDPGLGLRLIYFSYDVKMKEKGDIPEGYSVSREKKERFSLILESASTNQTSMYLCTSGSSYNEQFFGPGTRLTVL.

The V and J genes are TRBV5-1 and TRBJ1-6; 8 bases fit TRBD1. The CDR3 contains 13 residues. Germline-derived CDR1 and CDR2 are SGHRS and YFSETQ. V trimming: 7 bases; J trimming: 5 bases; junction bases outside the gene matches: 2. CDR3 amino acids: CASGQGHNSPLHF. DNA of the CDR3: TGCGCCAGCGGACAGGGCCATAATTCACCCCTCCACTTT.

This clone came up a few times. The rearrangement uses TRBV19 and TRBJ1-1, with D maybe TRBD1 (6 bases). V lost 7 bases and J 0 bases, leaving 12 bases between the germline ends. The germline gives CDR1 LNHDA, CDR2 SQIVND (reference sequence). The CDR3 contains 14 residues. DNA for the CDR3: TGTGCCAGTAATCAACAGGGTTTGAACACTGAAGCTTTCTTT. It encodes CASNQQGLNTEAFF.

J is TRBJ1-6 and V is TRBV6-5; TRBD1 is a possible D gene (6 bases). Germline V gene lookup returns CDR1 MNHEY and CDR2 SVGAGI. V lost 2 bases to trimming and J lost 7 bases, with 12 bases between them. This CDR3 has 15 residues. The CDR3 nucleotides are TGTGCCAGCAGTTACATAACAGGGACGAATTCACCCCTCCACTTT. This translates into CASSYITGTNSPLHF.

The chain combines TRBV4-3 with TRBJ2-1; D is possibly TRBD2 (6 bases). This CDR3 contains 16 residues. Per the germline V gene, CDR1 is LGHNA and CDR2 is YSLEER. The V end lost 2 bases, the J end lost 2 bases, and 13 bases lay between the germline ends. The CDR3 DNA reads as TGCGCCAGCAGCCAAACTCCGGGACTTACCTACAATGAGCAGTTCTTC. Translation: CASSQTPGLTYNEQFF.

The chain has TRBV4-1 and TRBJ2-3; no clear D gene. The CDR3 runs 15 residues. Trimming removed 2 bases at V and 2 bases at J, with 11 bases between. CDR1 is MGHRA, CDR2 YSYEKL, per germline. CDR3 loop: CASSQLQISTDTQYF. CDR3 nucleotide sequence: TGCGCCAGCAGCCAATTACAGATATCCACAGATACGCAGTATTTT.

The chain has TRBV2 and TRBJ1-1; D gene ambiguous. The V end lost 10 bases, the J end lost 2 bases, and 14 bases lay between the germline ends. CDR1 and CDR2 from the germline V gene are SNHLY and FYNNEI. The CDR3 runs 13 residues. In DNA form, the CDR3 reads TGTGCCAACAAACCGTACAGTAACACTGAAGCTTTCTTT. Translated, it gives CANKPYSNTEAFF.

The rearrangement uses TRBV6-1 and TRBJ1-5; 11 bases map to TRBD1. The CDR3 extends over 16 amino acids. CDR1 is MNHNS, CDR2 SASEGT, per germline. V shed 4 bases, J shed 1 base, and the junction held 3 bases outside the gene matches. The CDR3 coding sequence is TGTGCCAGCAGTGGGACAGGGGGCGAAAGCAATCAGCCCCAGCATTTT. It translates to CASSGTGGESNQPQHF.

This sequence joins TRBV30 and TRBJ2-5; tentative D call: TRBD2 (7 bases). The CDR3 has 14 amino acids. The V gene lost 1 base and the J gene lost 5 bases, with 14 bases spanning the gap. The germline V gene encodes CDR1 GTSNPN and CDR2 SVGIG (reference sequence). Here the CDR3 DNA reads TGTGCCTGGAGTGGGGGGGGCGGGCGTGAGACCCAGTACTTC. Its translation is CAWSGGGGRETQYF.

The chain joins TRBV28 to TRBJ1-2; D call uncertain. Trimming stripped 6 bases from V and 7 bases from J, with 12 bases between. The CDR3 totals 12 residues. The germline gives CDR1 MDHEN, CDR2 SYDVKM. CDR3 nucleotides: TGTGCCAGCAGCCTAGATAATGGTGGCTACACCTTC. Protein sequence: CASSLDNGGYTF.

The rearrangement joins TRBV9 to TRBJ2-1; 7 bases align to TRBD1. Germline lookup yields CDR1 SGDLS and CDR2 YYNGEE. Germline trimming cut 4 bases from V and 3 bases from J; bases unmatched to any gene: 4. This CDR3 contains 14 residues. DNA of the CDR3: TGTGCCAGCAGCAGGGACAGAGTCTACAATGAGCAGTTCTTC. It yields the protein CASSRDRVYNEQFF. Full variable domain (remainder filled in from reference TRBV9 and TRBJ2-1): DSGVTQTPKHLITATGQRVTLRCSPRSGDLSVYWYQQSLDQGLQFLIQYYNGEERAKGNILERFSAQQFPDLHSELNLSSLELGDSALYFCASSRDRVYNEQFFGPGTRLTVL.

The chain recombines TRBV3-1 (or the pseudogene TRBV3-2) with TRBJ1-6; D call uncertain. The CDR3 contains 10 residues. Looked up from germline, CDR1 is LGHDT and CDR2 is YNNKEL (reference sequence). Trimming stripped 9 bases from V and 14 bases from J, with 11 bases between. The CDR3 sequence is CARIPGTLHF. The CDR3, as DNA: TGTGCCAGAATTCCGGGGACCCTCCACTTT.

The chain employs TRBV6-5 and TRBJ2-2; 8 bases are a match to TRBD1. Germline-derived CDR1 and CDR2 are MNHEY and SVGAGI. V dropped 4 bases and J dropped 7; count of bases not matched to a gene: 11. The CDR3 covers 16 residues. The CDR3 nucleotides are TGTGCCAGCAGTTCCCCCGGACAGGGTCCGGGCGGGGAGCTGTTTTTT. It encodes CASSSPGQGPGGELFF.

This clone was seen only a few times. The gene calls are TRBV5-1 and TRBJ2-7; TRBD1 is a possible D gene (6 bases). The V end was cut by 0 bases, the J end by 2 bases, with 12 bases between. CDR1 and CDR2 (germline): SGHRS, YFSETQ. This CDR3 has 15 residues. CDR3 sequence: CASSLEIGQTYEQYF. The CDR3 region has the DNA TGCGCCAGCAGCTTGGAAATAGGACAGACCTACGAGCAGTACTTC.

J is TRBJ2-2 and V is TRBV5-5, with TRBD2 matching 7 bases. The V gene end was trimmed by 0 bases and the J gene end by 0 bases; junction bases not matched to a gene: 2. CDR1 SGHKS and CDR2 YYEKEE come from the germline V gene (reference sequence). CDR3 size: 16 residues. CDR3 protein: CASSLGGGSNTGELFF. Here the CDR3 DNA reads TGTGCCAGCAGCTTGGGCGGGGGATCGAACACCGGGGAGCTGTTTTTT.

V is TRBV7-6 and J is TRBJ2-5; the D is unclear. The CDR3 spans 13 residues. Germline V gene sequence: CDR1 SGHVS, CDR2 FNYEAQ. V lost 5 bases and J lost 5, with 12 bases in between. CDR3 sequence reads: CASSLEVGETQYF. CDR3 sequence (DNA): TGTGCCAGCAGCCTAGAGGTCGGGGAGACCCAGTACTTC.

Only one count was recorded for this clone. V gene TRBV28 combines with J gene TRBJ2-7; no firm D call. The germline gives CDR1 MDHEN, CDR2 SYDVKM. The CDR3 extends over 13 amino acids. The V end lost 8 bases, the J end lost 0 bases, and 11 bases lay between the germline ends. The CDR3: CASSNWSSYEQYF. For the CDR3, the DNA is TGTGCCAGCTCCAACTGGAGCTCCTACGAGCAGTACTTC.

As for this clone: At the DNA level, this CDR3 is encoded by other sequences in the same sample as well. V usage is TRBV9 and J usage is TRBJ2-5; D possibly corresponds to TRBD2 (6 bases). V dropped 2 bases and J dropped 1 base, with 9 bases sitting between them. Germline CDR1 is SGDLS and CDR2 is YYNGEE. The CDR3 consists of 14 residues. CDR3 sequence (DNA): TGTGCCAGCAGCGTTAGCGGACCCCAAGAGACCCAGTACTTC. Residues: CASSVSGPQETQYF.

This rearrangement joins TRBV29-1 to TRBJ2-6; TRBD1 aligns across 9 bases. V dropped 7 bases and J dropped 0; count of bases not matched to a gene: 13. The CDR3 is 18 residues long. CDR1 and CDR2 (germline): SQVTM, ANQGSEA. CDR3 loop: CSALARDREISGANVLTF. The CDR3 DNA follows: TGCAGCGCCCTAGCCCGGGACAGGGAAATCTCTGGGGCCAACGTCCTGACTTTC.

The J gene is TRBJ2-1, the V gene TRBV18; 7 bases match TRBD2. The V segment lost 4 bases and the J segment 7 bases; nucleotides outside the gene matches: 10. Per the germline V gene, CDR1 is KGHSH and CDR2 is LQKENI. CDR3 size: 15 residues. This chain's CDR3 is CASSLGLGLVNEQFF. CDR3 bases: TGTGCCAGCTCACTAGGACTAGGATTGGTAAATGAGCAGTTCTTC.

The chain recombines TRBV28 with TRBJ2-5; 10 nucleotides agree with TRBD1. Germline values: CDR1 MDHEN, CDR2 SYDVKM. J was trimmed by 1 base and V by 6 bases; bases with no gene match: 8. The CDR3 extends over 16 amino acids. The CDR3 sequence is CASRGQGQGPQETQYF. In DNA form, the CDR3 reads TGTGCCAGCAGGGGACAGGGACAGGGGCCCCAAGAGACCCAGTACTTC.

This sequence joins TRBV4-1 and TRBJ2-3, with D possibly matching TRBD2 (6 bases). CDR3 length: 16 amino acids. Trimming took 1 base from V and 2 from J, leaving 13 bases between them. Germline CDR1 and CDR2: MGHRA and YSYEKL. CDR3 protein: CASSQAGGFNTDTQYF. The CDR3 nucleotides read TGCGCCAGCAGCCAAGCCGGGGGATTTAACACAGATACGCAGTATTTT.